Given below is one T cell receptor (beta chain) in context. This record comes from a study of blood T cell repertoires in COVID-19. Study-level information: COVID-19 samples from acute and convalescent phases originated in the United States, Italy and Spain. The cDNA or gDNA used as material had been derived from T cells, B-cell-depleted T cells, or PBMCs.

How the authors handled the data: It was from reference gene primer amplification that nucleated cell counts were estimated. Clones were read by immunoSEQ multiplex PCR, and TCRdb kept only the in-frame ones, dropping some. V and J calls and clone size are those listed in that table; D and trimming were worked out from the DNA. The sample lists tens of thousands of clones; more than 75% were seen once. The germline V gene has CDR1 SGDLS and CDR2 YYNGEE. V shed 3 bases and J 6 bases; nucleotides not matched to a gene: 5. This CDR3 contains 14 residues. The receptor's source is a human donor in a cohort sampled during active COVID-19. Sequenced: peripheral blood. V is TRBV9 and J is TRBJ2-2; 7 nucleotides agree with TRBD1. CDR3 nucleotide sequence: TGTGCCAGCAGCGCCTATCAGGGGGCCGGGGAGCTGTTTTTT. Amino acid sequence: CASSAYQGAGELFF.